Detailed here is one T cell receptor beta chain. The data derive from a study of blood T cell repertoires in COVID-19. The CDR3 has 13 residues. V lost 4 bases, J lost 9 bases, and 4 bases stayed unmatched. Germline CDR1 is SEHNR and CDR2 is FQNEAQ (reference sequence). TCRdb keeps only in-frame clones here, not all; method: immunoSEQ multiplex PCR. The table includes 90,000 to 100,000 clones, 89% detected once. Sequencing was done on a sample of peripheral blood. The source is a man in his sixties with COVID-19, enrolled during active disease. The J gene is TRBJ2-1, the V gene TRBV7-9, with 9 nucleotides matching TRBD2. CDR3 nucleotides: TGTGCCAGCAGCTCGACGCGGGAGGGTGAGCAGTTCTTC. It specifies CASSSTREGEQFF. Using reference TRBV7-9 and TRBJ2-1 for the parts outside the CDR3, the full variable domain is DTGVSQNPRHKITKRGQNVTFRCDPISEHNRLYWYRQTLGQGPEFLTYFQNEAQLEKSRLLSDRFSAERPKGSFSTLEIQRTEQGDSAMYLCASSSTREGEQFFGPGTRLTVL.